Listed here are 17 T cell receptor beta chains from one sample, sequenced in a study of tumor-infiltrating lymphocytes in localized non-small cell lung cancer. The protocol was immunoSEQ multiplex PCR, while the TCRdb copy is restricted to in-frame clones and leaves out a portion. This table holds about 21,000 clones, 60% to 80% found once. The sample taken for sequencing was lung tumor tissue. These receptors all stem from a human donor with non-small cell lung cancer.

The chain links TRBV6-1 to TRBJ1-5; TRBD1 is a possible D gene (5 bases). Germline loops: CDR1 MNHNS, CDR2 SASEGT. The CDR3 is 11 residues long. V was clipped by 8 bases and J by 7 bases, with 9 bases between them. The DNA of the CDR3 is TGTGCCAGCTCGGGGGAGCAGCCCCAGCATTTT. This sequence encodes CASSGEQPQHF.

The gene calls are TRBV7-8 and TRBJ1-3; D unresolved. V lost 1 base, J lost 0 bases, and 10 bases lay in between. Per germline, CDR1 SGHVS and CDR2 FQNEAQ. This CDR3 spans 16 amino acids. CDR3 amino acids: CASSLGGYGSGNTIYF. In DNA form, the CDR3 reads TGTGCCAGCAGCTTAGGAGGGTATGGCTCTGGAAACACCATATATTTT.

This clone was seen a single time. The V and J genes are TRBV18 and TRBJ1-1; D may be TRBD1 (5 bases). V shed 5 bases and J shed 2 bases, with 9 bases lying between them. The CDR3 runs 13 residues. Looked up from germline, CDR1 is KGHSH and CDR2 is LQKENI. The CDR3 DNA reads TGTGCCAGCTCAAGGCAGGGCAACACTGAAGCTTTCTTT. It encodes CASSRQGNTEAFF.

The V and J genes are TRBV5-1 and TRBJ1-1; D is unclear. The ends were cut back, 3 bases at V and 1 base at J, with 22 bases in the middle. The CDR3 contains 18 residues. Germline CDR1 and CDR2: SGHRS and YFSETQ. DNA of the CDR3: TGCGCCAGCAGCTCGGGTGGGATACTCACAGTACCGAACACTGAAGCTTTCTTT. Its translation: CASSSGGILTVPNTEAFF. The variable domain in full, with the rest retrieved from reference TRBV5-1 and TRBJ1-1, is KAGVTQTPRYLIKTRGQQVTLSCSPISGHRSVSWYQQTPGQGLQFLFEYFSETQRNKGNFPGRFSGRQFSNSRSEMNVSTLELGDSALYLCASSSGGILTVPNTEAFFGQGTRLTVV.

This sequence joins TRBV7-2 and TRBJ2-5; TRBD1 aligns across 7 bases. The V and J ends lost 4 bases and 4 bases, in that order; junction bases with no gene match: 0. The V gene's germline CDR1 is SGHTA and CDR2 FQGNSA. The CDR3 runs to 12 residues. The CDR3 is CASSWTGETQYF. The CDR3 DNA is TGTGCCAGCAGCTGGACAGGAGAGACCCAGTACTTC.

This clone appeared a few times. For the CDR3, the DNA is TGTGCCATCAAGACAGGGCTGAACACTGAAGCTTTCTTT. Translating gives CAIKTGLNTEAFF. V usage is TRBV2 and J usage is TRBJ1-1; TRBD1 aligns across 7 bases. Trimming cost V 10 bases and J 0 bases; bases outside gene matches: 5. Germline V CDR1 and CDR2: SNHLY, FYNNEI. This CDR3 comprises 13 residues.

The rearrangement uses TRBV18 and TRBJ2-7; D gene unclear. V lost 2 bases, J lost 5 bases, and 7 bases lay in between. The length of the CDR3 is 12 residues. CDR1 is KGHSH and CDR2 is LQKENI in the germline V gene. The CDR3 bases are TGTGCCAGCTCACCATCCGCGGACGAGCAGTACTTC. Protein product: CASSPSADEQYF.

The chain couples TRBV19 to TRBJ1-1; TRBD1 matches 7 bases. The germline gives CDR1 LNHDA, CDR2 SQIVND (reference sequence). V dropped 7 bases and J dropped 1; count of bases not matched to a gene: 3. The CDR3 spans 13 residues. In DNA form, the CDR3 reads TGTGCCAGTAATGACAGGGAGAACACTGAAGCTTTCTTT. Translation: CASNDRENTEAFF.

The J gene is TRBJ2-1, the V gene TRBV6-6; 7 bases align to TRBD2. Germline-derived CDR1 and CDR2 are MNHNY and SVGAGI (reference sequence). The CDR3 is 14 amino acids. V gave up 7 bases and J gave up 8 bases; unmatched junction bases: 11. The CDR3 DNA sequence: TGTGCCAGCACCGCGCCGGGACTAAGGGATGAGCAGTTCTTC. The encoded protein is CASTAPGLRDEQFF.

The chain carries TRBV27 and TRBJ1-5; no firm D call. V gave up 3 bases and J gave up 4 bases, with 10 bases separating them. The CDR3 runs to 14 residues. Germline V gives CDR1 MNHEY, CDR2 SMNVEV (reference sequence). The CDR3 sequence is CASSFQRGNQPQHF. The CDR3 DNA sequence: TGTGCCAGCAGTTTTCAACGGGGAAATCAGCCCCAGCATTTT.

The chain is built from TRBV9 and TRBJ2-5; 8 bases align to TRBD1. From germline, CDR1 is SGDLS and CDR2 YYNGEE. CDR3 length: 18 residues. The trim removed 0 bases at V and 0 bases at J, leaving 10 bases unmatched. CDR3 DNA sequence: TGTGCCAGCAGCGTAGCTGGGGCAGGGGGCTCCTACCAAGAGACCCAGTACTTC. Translated, it gives CASSVAGAGGSYQETQYF.

This clone appeared a single time. The CDR3: CASSRREGEAFF. In DNA, the CDR3 is TGTGCCAGCAGCCGAAGGGAGGGGGAAGCTTTCTTT. The V and J genes are TRBV11-2 and TRBJ1-1; D may be TRBD1 (5 bases). CDR1 is SGHAT and CDR2 is FQNNGV in the germline V gene. V was trimmed by 5 bases and J by 8 bases, leaving 12 bases between them. The CDR3 covers 12 residues.

The chain uses TRBV2 and TRBJ2-3; TRBD2 agrees at 12 bases. Germline trimming cut 4 bases from V and 3 bases from J; bases unmatched to any gene: 11. Germline assignment: CDR1 SNHLY and CDR2 FYNNEI. The CDR3 extends over 18 amino acids. The CDR3 sequence: CASSVMTPSGRATDTQYF. The DNA of the CDR3 is TGTGCCAGCAGTGTAATGACGCCTAGCGGGAGGGCTACAGATACGCAGTATTTT.

Here the CDR3 reads CASSSVIGQREKLFF. The CDR3 DNA reads TGTGCCAGCAGCTCTGTCATAGGACAGAGGGAAAAACTGTTTTTT. V is TRBV11-2 and J is TRBJ1-4; TRBD1 is a possible D gene (6 bases). The length of the CDR3 is 15 residues. V was pared by 4 bases and J by 8 bases, with 17 bases between. The germline V gene encodes CDR1 SGHAT and CDR2 FQNNGV.

The rearrangement joins TRBV18 to TRBJ1-3; D is ambiguous. CDR1 is KGHSH and CDR2 is LQKENI in the germline V gene. The CDR3 has 12 residues. Trimming took off 6 bases at V and 8 bases at J, with 11 bases between the two ends. The DNA of the CDR3 is TGTGCCAGCTCTCGGGCCGGGGACACCATATATTTT. Translating gives CASSRAGDTIYF.

The V gene is TRBV9, the J gene TRBJ1-4; D may be TRBD1 (6 bases). This CDR3 has 15 residues. Per the germline V gene, CDR1 is SGDLS and CDR2 is YYNGEE. The germline V and J ends were trimmed by 3 bases and 8 bases, with 17 bases remaining between them. The CDR3 reads CASSGGTLGNEKLFF. Here the CDR3 DNA reads TGTGCCAGCAGCGGCGGGACACTCGGAAACGAAAAACTGTTTTTT.

The rearrangement uses TRBV1 and TRBJ1-1; the DNA was not compared with TRBD1, the D call given in the table. TRBV1 is given as a pseudogene. The CDR3 covers 16 residues. CDR3 amino acids: CTSSQDLGQGNTEAFF. The CDR3 region has the DNA TGCACCAGCAGCCAAGATTTAGGACAGGGGAACACTGAAGCTTTCTTT.